This T cell receptor (beta chain) was recorded in a study of cytomegalovirus exposure and HLA in healthy donors. The study's findings and limits: An ancestry cluster, one associated with Asian ancestry, reportedly showed fewer N-insertions than the approximately 650-donor mean in a later analysis. In a later analysis, DRB1 alleles had the most associated TCRs; HLA-C alleles the fewest. Researchers reported in a later analysis that a missense DCLRE1C variant was tied to TCR beta V- and J-gene trimming. Later analysis identified some 16,000 TCR beta sequences associated with HLA alleles, using a false discovery rate threshold of 0.05.

A multiplex PCR was run with 60 Vbeta primers and 13 Jbeta primers. TCRdb's table, derived via immunoSEQ multiplex PCR, lists solely in-frame clones and lacks some. The sample shows 130,000 to 150,000 clones, around 85% of them seen only once. Of note for this clone: Its antigen is not known.

CDR3 size: 15 residues. Germline V lookup: CDR1 SGDLS, CDR2 YYNGEE. Trimming took off 0 bases at V and 4 bases at J, with 11 bases between the two ends. J is TRBJ2-1 and V is TRBV9; a possible D gene is TRBD2 (6 bases). The sample comprised PBMCs. The sequence derives from a woman aged 25 to 39 in good health and CMV-seronegative. The CDR3 bases are TGTGCCAGCAGCGTAGGCGGAGGGGATTACAATGAGCAGTTCTTC. The encoded protein is CASSVGGGDYNEQFF.